This record covers a single T cell receptor (beta chain). These data belong to a study of response to subunit inactivated influenza vaccine. MiXCR, run by TCRdb on the RT-PCR reads, gives a single entry per CDR3 protein. The top ten clones hold less than 4% of a sample with some 520,000 distinct CDR3 sequences, approximately 15% of them seen once. Looked up from germline, CDR1 is SGHNT and CDR2 is YYREEE (reference sequence). V shed 3 bases and J 4 bases; nucleotides not matched to a gene: 5. The CDR3 is made up of 14 amino acids. Sequenced material: CD4+ T cells sorted from PBMCs, taken less than 30 months after vaccination. The clonotype was recovered from a man between 50 and 75 years old who received an inactivated influenza vaccine. V gene TRBV5-4 combines with J gene TRBJ1-1; 8 bases are shared with TRBD1. The CDR3 DNA is TGTGCCAGCAGCTACGGACAGGGTGCCACTGAAGCTTTCTTT. Protein: CASSYGQGATEAFF.